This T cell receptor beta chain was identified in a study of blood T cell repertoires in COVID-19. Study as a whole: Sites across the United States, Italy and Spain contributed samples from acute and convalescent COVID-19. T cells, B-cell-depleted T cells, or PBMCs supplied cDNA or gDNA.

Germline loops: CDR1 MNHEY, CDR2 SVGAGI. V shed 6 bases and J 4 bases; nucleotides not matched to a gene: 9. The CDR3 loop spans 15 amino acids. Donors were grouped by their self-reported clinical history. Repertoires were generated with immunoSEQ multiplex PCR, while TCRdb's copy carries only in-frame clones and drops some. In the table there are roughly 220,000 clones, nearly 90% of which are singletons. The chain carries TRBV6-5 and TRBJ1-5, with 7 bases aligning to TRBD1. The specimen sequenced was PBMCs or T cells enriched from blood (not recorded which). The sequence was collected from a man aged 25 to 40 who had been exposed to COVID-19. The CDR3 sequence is CASSRGQVMNQPQHF. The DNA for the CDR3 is TGTGCCAGCAGCCGAGGACAGGTAATGAATCAGCCCCAGCATTTT.